Shown below are 29 T cell receptor beta chains from a single sample sequenced in a study of cytomegalovirus exposure and HLA in healthy donors. PCR used 60 Vbeta primers and 13 Jbeta primers. Method: immunoSEQ multiplex PCR; TCRdb's copy keeps in-frame clones and lacks some. The sample has roughly 180,000 clones, approximately 80% seen once. Material for sequencing was PBMCs. The receptors come from a woman aged 25 to 39 in good health and CMV-seropositive.

The CDR3 region has the DNA TGTGCCAGCAGTTTAGGGACACCGGCGTCCGGCTACACCTTC. Its protein is CASSLGTPASGYTF. This chain joins TRBV27 and TRBJ1-2, with D perhaps TRBD1 (6 bases). Germline V CDR1 and CDR2: MNHEY, SMNVEV (reference sequence). V dropped 2 bases and J dropped 8 bases, with 15 bases sitting between them. This CDR3 region has 14 residues.

V is TRBV28 and J is TRBJ2-7; D not resolved. Trimming shortened V by 5 bases and J by 0 bases, and 8 bases separated the two germline ends. Germline assignment: CDR1 MDHEN and CDR2 SYDVKM. CDR3 length: 13 residues. CDR3 sequence (DNA): TGTGCCAGCAGTCAAACAGTCTCCTACGAGCAGTACTTC. Translating gives CASSQTVSYEQYF. The variable domain in full, with the rest retrieved from reference TRBV28 and TRBJ2-7, is DVKVTQSSRYLVKRTGEKVFLECVQDMDHENMFWYRQDPGLGLRLIYFSYDVKMKEKGDIPEGYSVSREKKERFSLILESASTNQTSMYLCASSQTVSYEQYFGPGTRLTVT.

The chain employs TRBV6-5 and TRBJ2-5; D gene unclear. The tail of the sequence fits TRBJ2-7 better, so the J call may be wrong. Germline loops: CDR1 MNHEY, CDR2 SVGAGI. This CDR3 spans 13 amino acids. CDR3 nucleotides: TGTGCCAGCAGTTACTCGAAAACCTACGAGCAGTACTTC. Protein sequence: CASSYSKTYEQYF.

The chain couples TRBV27 to TRBJ2-7; tentative D call: TRBD1 (5 bases). Between the trimmed V and J ends, which lost 4 bases and 0 bases, there was a span of 10 bases. Germline assignment: CDR1 MNHEY and CDR2 SMNVEV (reference sequence). This CDR3 has 14 amino acids. The CDR3 DNA sequence: TGTGCCAGCAGTTCCCCAGGGCGCTCCTACGAGCAGTACTTC. Translation gives CASSSPGRSYEQYF.

The chain employs TRBV5-8 and TRBJ1-4, with TRBD1 identical over 12 bases. With 4 bases clipped from V and 11 bases from J, the junction kept 6 bases outside the gene matches. Germline-derived CDR1 and CDR2 are SGHTS and YDEGEE. This CDR3 has 14 amino acids. CDR3 DNA sequence: TGTGCCAGCAGCCTGGGACAGGGGGCTTCGAAACTGTTTTTT. Its protein is CASSLGQGASKLFF.

CDR3 DNA sequence: TGTGCCAGCAGCCTTTTCGTCTACGAGCAGTACTTC. Protein: CASSLFVYEQYF. The V and J genes are TRBV11-2 and TRBJ2-7; D is uncertain. CDR1 SGHAT and CDR2 FQNNGV come from the germline V gene. Trimming took 5 bases from V and 3 from J, leaving 8 bases between them. This CDR3 spans 12 amino acids.

A word on this clone: At one boundary the junction diverges from the germline segment, which might be a read error. V gene TRBV27 combines with J gene TRBJ2-7; D remains unclear. The length of the CDR3 is 13 residues. Germline CDR1 and CDR2: MNHEY and SMNVEV (reference sequence). CDR3 amino acids: CASSTPRPYGQYF. As DNA, the CDR3 is TGTGCCAGCAGTACCCCCCGTCCCTACGGGCAGTACTTC.

The chain uses TRBV6-5 and TRBJ1-5; unclear D gene. The V end lost 0 bases, the J end lost 7 bases, and 13 bases lay between the germline ends. This CDR3 comprises 15 residues. Germline assignment: CDR1 MNHEY and CDR2 SVGAGI. The CDR3, as DNA: TGTGCCAGCAGTTACTCAGGGTTGCCGGGGCAGCCCCAGCATTTT. Amino acid sequence: CASSYSGLPGQPQHF.

The chain recombines TRBV5-1 with TRBJ2-1, with D possibly TRBD2 on 5 matching bases. V was trimmed by 3 bases and J by 6 bases, leaving 13 bases between them. Germline loops: CDR1 SGHRS, CDR2 YFSETQ. The CDR3 is made up of 14 amino acids. CDR3 DNA: TGCGCCAGCAGCTGGAGGACTGCCCCCAATGAGCAGTTCTTC. Residues: CASSWRTAPNEQFF. Combining the CDR3 with reference TRBV5-1 and TRBJ2-1 gives the whole variable domain KAGVTQTPRYLIKTRGQQVTLSCSPISGHRSVSWYQQTPGQGLQFLFEYFSETQRNKGNFPGRFSGRQFSNSRSEMNVSTLELGDSALYLCASSWRTAPNEQFFGPGTRLTVL.

The CDR3: CASSQTGGVYEQYF. For the CDR3, the DNA is TGCGCCAGCAGCCAGACAGGGGGGGTATACGAGCAGTACTTC. The rearrangement joins TRBV4-3 to TRBJ2-7, with TRBD1 matching 9 bases. The CDR3 totals 14 residues. Germline V gene lookup returns CDR1 LGHNA and CDR2 YSLEER. With V trimmed by 3 bases and J by 4 bases, 4 bases remained unmatched.

The CDR3 spells CASCPRQPDRELFF. The CDR3 DNA follows: TGTGCCTCATGCCCGAGACAGCCCGACCGGGAGCTGTTTTTT. The chain carries TRBV10-3 and TRBJ2-2; a possible D gene is TRBD1 (5 bases). The germline V gene has CDR1 ENHRY and CDR2 SYGVKD. The CDR3 contains 14 residues. V lost 11 bases, J lost 9 bases, and 22 bases lay in between.

The rearrangement joins TRBV4-2 to TRBJ1-1; no definite D call. V dropped 5 bases and J dropped 0 bases, with 16 bases sitting between them. Germline V gene lookup returns CDR1 LGHNA and CDR2 YNFKEQ. The CDR3 is 16 residues long. The CDR3 DNA reads TGTGCCAGCAGCTCCGGTCGGGGAGGGATGAACACTGAAGCTTTCTTT. Protein product: CASSSGRGGMNTEAFF.

The chain recombines TRBV7-8 with TRBJ2-1; the match to TRBD2 covers 9 bases. V lost 3 bases, J lost 9 bases, and 6 bases stayed unmatched. Germline CDR1 is SGHVS and CDR2 is FQNEAQ. The CDR3 sequence is 14 residues long. The CDR3 protein is CASSFAGTSTEQFF. The CDR3 nucleotides are TGTGCCAGCAGCTTCGCCGGGACTAGCACTGAGCAGTTCTTC. The whole variable domain, filled in from reference TRBV7-8 and TRBJ2-1, reads GAGVSQSPRYKVAKRGQDVALRCDPISGHVSLFWYQQALGQGPEFLTYFQNEAQLDKSGLPSDRFFAERPEGSVSTLKIQRTQQEDSAVYLCASSFAGTSTEQFFGPGTRLTVL.

V and J are TRBV30 and TRBJ1-2; tentative D call: TRBD1 (6 bases). This CDR3 is built from 15 residues. V was pared by 0 bases and J by 2 bases, with 13 bases between. The germline gives CDR1 GTSNPN, CDR2 SVGIG (reference sequence). Written as DNA, the CDR3 is TGTGCCTGGAGTGTACGACAGGTGCAAAACTATGGCTACACCTTC. Translation: CAWSVRQVQNYGYTF.

CDR3 in DNA: TGTGCCAGCAGTTTATACAGGCGAGACACTGAAGCTTTCTTT. It encodes CASSLYRRDTEAFF. The genes are TRBV27 and TRBJ1-1; weak D call: TRBD1 (5 bases). The V and J ends lost 1 base and 3 bases respectively, with 9 bases between them. CDR1 MNHEY and CDR2 SMNVEV come from the germline V gene (reference sequence). This CDR3 has 14 amino acids.

This clone was seen only a few times. The J gene is TRBJ1-1, the V gene TRBV7-9; 7 nucleotides line up with TRBD1. V shed 5 bases and J 1 base; nucleotides not matched to a gene: 4. CDR3 size: 14 residues. Germline V gene sequence: CDR1 SEHNR, CDR2 FQNEAQ (reference sequence). The CDR3 is CASSIRQGNTEAFF. CDR3 nucleotide sequence: TGTGCCAGCAGCATTAGACAGGGGAACACTGAAGCTTTCTTT.

The gene calls are TRBV7-2 and TRBJ2-1; 7 bases are a match to TRBD1. Germline V gene lookup returns CDR1 SGHTA and CDR2 FQGNSA. V was pared by 0 bases and J by 7 bases, with 6 bases of the junction left unmatched. This CDR3 spans 15 amino acids. CDR3 coding DNA: TGTGCCAGCAGCTTAGCGACAGGGTCCAGGAATGAGCAGTTCTTC. Translated, it gives CASSLATGSRNEQFF.

The chain is built from TRBV19 and TRBJ2-5; D remains unclear. The germline V and J ends were trimmed by 5 bases and 5 bases, with 15 bases remaining between them. The CDR3 is made up of 14 amino acids. Germline lookup yields CDR1 LNHDA and CDR2 SQIVND (reference sequence). This CDR3 reads CASSLALPPETQYF. Written as DNA, the CDR3 is TGTGCCAGTAGTTTGGCCCTCCCCCCCGAGACCCAGTACTTC.

J is TRBJ1-1 and V is TRBV28; no firm D call. The CDR3 covers 13 residues. V was clipped by 6 bases and J by 1 base, with 9 bases between them. In germline, CDR1 is MDHEN, CDR2 SYDVKM. CDR3 nucleotides: TGTGCCAGCAGCTTTACACAGAACACTGAAGCTTTCTTT. Amino acid sequence: CASSFTQNTEAFF. The full variable domain, in which reference TRBV28 and TRBJ1-1 provide the parts outside the CDR3, is DVKVTQSSRYLVKRTGEKVFLECVQDMDHENMFWYRQDPGLGLRLIYFSYDVKMKEKGDIPEGYSVSREKKERFSLILESASTNQTSMYLCASSFTQNTEAFFGQGTRLTVV.

The chain carries TRBV7-8 and TRBJ1-2; TRBD1 is a possible D gene (6 bases). The germline CDR1 and CDR2 sequences are SGHVS and FQNEAQ. V gave up 2 bases and J gave up 4 bases, with 11 bases separating them. The CDR3 consists of 14 residues. The CDR3 DNA sequence: TGTGCCAGCAGCTTAACCCAGGGGACCTATGGCTACACCTTC. Translating it yields CASSLTQGTYGYTF. Together with reference TRBV7-8 and TRBJ1-2, the CDR3 gives the full variable domain: GAGVSQSPRYKVAKRGQDVALRCDPISGHVSLFWYQQALGQGPEFLTYFQNEAQLDKSGLPSDRFFAERPEGSVSTLKIQRTQQEDSAVYLCASSLTQGTYGYTFGSGTRLTVV.

The V and J genes are TRBV7-8 and TRBJ2-3; D is perhaps TRBD1 (7 bases). Germline assignment: CDR1 SGHVS and CDR2 FQNEAQ. The CDR3 is 17 amino acids. Trimming left V 5 bases short and J 6 bases short, with 24 bases between. CDR3 in DNA: TGTGCCAGCAGCCCCCACAGGGGAGGAGGGTCCACGGATACGCAGTATTTT. This encodes CASSPHRGGGSTDTQYF.

This sequence joins TRBV11-2 and TRBJ1-5; D may be TRBD1 (5 bases). Trimming stripped 1 base from V and 6 bases from J, with 7 bases between. CDR1 and CDR2 (germline): SGHAT, FQNNGV. There are 13 residues in the CDR3. The CDR3 sequence: CASSLGGGQPQHF. CDR3 sequence (DNA): TGTGCCAGCAGCTTAGGGGGGGGTCAGCCCCAGCATTTT.

As for this clone: The sample holds other DNA sequences that translate to the same CDR3. The chain has TRBV4-1 and TRBJ1-2; 7 nucleotides line up with TRBD1. V lost 5 bases, J lost 1 base, and 10 bases stayed unmatched. The CDR3 extends over 16 amino acids. Per germline, CDR1 MGHRA and CDR2 YSYEKL. The CDR3 spells CASSAISGGRNYGYTF. The CDR3 bases are TGCGCCAGCAGCGCGATTTCAGGGGGTCGTAACTATGGCTACACCTTC.

The chain is built from TRBV5-1 and TRBJ1-4, with D tentatively TRBD1 (6 bases). CDR1 SGHRS and CDR2 YFSETQ come from the germline V gene. This CDR3 comprises 15 residues. Trimming left V 1 base short and J 5 bases short, with 12 bases between. CDR3 in DNA: TGCGCCAGCAGCTTGATTCAGGGGCAGAATGAAAAACTGTTTTTT. Its translation: CASSLIQGQNEKLFF. Looking up the rest from reference TRBV5-1 and TRBJ1-4 gives the full variable domain: KAGVTQTPRYLIKTRGQQVTLSCSPISGHRSVSWYQQTPGQGLQFLFEYFSETQRNKGNFPGRFSGRQFSNSRSEMNVSTLELGDSALYLCASSLIQGQNEKLFFGSGTQLSVL.

This clone occurred once. V is TRBV27 and J is TRBJ2-7; no definite D call. The V gene's germline CDR1 is MNHEY and CDR2 SMNVEV (reference sequence). V was pared by 2 bases and J by 0 bases, with 11 bases between. This CDR3 is 15 amino acids long. The CDR3 nucleotides read TGTGCCAGCAGTTTACGCTCTTCGAGCTCCTACGAGCAGTACTTC. It translates to CASSLRSSSSYEQYF.

V gene TRBV9 combines with J gene TRBJ2-6; 7 nucleotides match TRBD2. This CDR3 comprises 21 residues. Per germline, CDR1 SGDLS and CDR2 YYNGEE. The V gene end was trimmed by 4 bases and the J gene end by 0 bases; junction bases not matched to a gene: 19. Written as DNA, the CDR3 is TGTGCCAGCAGCCCTAGGCAGGGACGGGGTAGCGGGTACTCTGGGGCCAACGTCCTGACTTTC. Translated: CASSPRQGRGSGYSGANVLTF.

The rearrangement joins TRBV7-9 to TRBJ2-7; TRBD1 matches at 8 bases. The V gene end was trimmed by 4 bases and the J gene end by 4 bases; junction bases not matched to a gene: 9. This CDR3 is built from 15 residues. CDR1 SEHNR and CDR2 FQNEAQ come from the germline V gene (reference sequence). The CDR3 sequence: CASSSRGQDLYEQYF. The CDR3 DNA is TGTGCCAGCAGCTCCCGGGGACAGGATCTGTACGAGCAGTACTTC.

The chain combines TRBV7-2 with TRBJ1-5, with D possibly TRBD1 on 5 matching bases. Trimming removed 5 bases at V and 9 bases at J, with 20 bases between. Germline V CDR1 and CDR2: SGHTA, FQGNSA. The CDR3 has 15 residues. The CDR3 sequence is CASSEKVGAGRPQHF. The DNA of the CDR3 is TGTGCCAGCAGCGAAAAGGTCGGGGCGGGAAGGCCCCAGCATTTT.

The chain combines TRBV6-5 with TRBJ1-2, with 7 nucleotides matching TRBD1. The CDR3 runs to 15 residues. The V gene's germline CDR1 is MNHEY and CDR2 SVGAGI. V lost 4 bases, J lost 5 bases, and 10 bases stayed unmatched. CDR3 in amino acids: CASSSPGGGQYGYTF. CDR3 nucleotides: TGTGCCAGCAGTTCACCCGGGGGGGGACAGTATGGCTACACCTTC.